This is a list of T cell receptor beta chains from one sample in a study of post-analysis software for immune sequencing data. TCRdb reprocessed the PCR reads via MiXCR and lists one record per CDR3 protein. The profile shows hundreds of thousands of distinct CDR3 sequences, 25% to 30% of them singletons. The specimen sequenced was blood. The receptors here all came from a girl aged 5 to 17 with multiple sclerosis. The CDR3 runs from the conserved cysteine through the conserved F or W. The D gene is left open where the match is weak. Some rows have no size entry. The others give once, few or many, or a class for an expanded clone.

TRBJ2-1 | TRBV3-1 | . | . | TGTGCCAGCAGCCAAGCTAGGGTCGAGCAGTTCTTC | CASSQARVEQFF
TRBJ2-7 | TRBV6-6 | many | . | TGTGCCAGCAGTTTTGAGGGCTACGAGCAGTACTTC | CASSFEGYEQYF
TRBJ1-2 | TRBV2 | . | TRBD1 | TGTGCCAGCACCCCACAGGGGGGTAACTATGGCTACACCTTC | CASTPQGGNYGYTF
TRBJ2-3 | TRBV20-1 | . | TRBD2 | TGCAGTGCCGGAGGGACTAGCGGAGATACGCAGTATTTT | CSAGGTSGDTQYF
TRBJ2-3 | TRBV5-1 | . | TRBD1 | TGCGCCAGCAGCTCGACGGGGGACAGGGGCACAGATACGCAGTATTTT | CASSSTGDRGTDTQYF
TRBJ2-1 | TRBV6-4 | . | . | TGTGCCAGCAGTACGGGGAAGGGTAATGAGCAGTTCTTC | CASSTGKGNEQFF
TRBJ2-3 | TRBV9 | . | . | TGTGCCAGCAGCGTACTAGGGAGTTCAGATGCGCAGTATTTT | CASSVLGSSDAQYF
TRBJ2-5 | TRBV24-1 | . | . | TGTGCCACCAGTGTATCCCGGCGTGGGACCCAGTACTTC | CATSVSRRGTQYF
TRBJ1-5 | TRBV20-1 | once | . | TGCAGCGGCGGAGCGGGGGATCAGCCTCAGCATTTT | CSGGAGDQPQHF
TRBJ2-1 | TRBV5-6 | . | TRBD1 | TGTGCCAGCAGCTTGACAGGGGAGAACAATGAGCAGTTCTTC | CASSLTGENNEQFF
TRBJ1-1 | TRBV11-2 | . | TRBD1 | TGTGCCAGCAGCTTCCTCAACCACCGCGGACAGGCGAACACTGAAGCTTTCTTT | CASSFLNHRGQANTEAFF
TRBJ2-7 | TRBV6-2/TRBV6-3 | . | TRBD2 | TGTGCCAGCAGCCGACTAGCGGGAGGGCCGCGAGAGCAGTACTTC | CASSRLAGGPREQYF
TRBJ1-2 | TRBV28 | . | . | TGTGCCAGCAGTTTACAGTCTCGGGGTGGCTACACCTTC | CASSLQSRGGYTF
TRBJ1-2 | TRBV25-1 | . | TRBD1 | TGTGCCAGCAGTGGGGGACAGGGACCGCCGGGGAGATATGGCTACACCTTC | CASSGGQGPPGRYGYTF
TRBJ2-5 | TRBV5-1 | . | TRBD2 | TGCGCCAGCAAGACTAGCGGGAGCCGAGAGACCCAGTACTTC | CASKTSGSRETQYF
TRBJ2-7 | TRBV7-9 | few | TRBD1 | TGTGCCAGCACTGGCTCACTACAGGGGGCTCGACCCTACGAGCAGTACTTC | CASTGSLQGARPYEQYF
TRBJ1-5 | TRBV29-1 | . | . | TGCAGCGTTGCCTCCAGGAATCAGCCCCAGCATTTT | CSVASRNQPQHF
TRBJ2-5 | TRBV20-1 | . | TRBD2 | TGCAGTGCCCCGCAGATACTGGGGAGGGGCGGGCAGTACTTC | CSAPQILGRGGQYF
TRBJ2-1 | TRBV7-9 | few | TRBD1 | TGTGCCAGCAGCTCTGGACAGGGGGCGGATGAGCAGTTCTTC | CASSSGQGADEQFF
TRBJ2-5 | TRBV6-6 | few | . | TGTGCCAGCAGAATATGGGGGGGGACAGAACGTCTGGCCCAGTACTTC | CASRIWGGTERLAQYF
TRBJ1-2 | TRBV7-9 | . | TRBD1 | TGTGCCAGCAGCTCCCCGGGGAGGGGGCGCGATGGCTACACCTTC | CASSSPGRGRDGYTF
TRBJ2-7 | TRBV5-5 | . | TRBD2 | TGTGCCAGCAGCTTGGATTGGGCTAGCGGAAACTCCTACGAGCAGTACTTC | CASSLDWASGNSYEQYF
TRBJ2-3 | TRBV20-1 | many | TRBD2 | TGCAGTGCTAGAGATGGGCGGGGGGTCGATACGCAGTATTTT | CSARDGRGVDTQYF
TRBJ2-2 | TRBV9 | . | . | TGTGCCAGCAGCGTAGGTGGAACCGGGGAGCTGTTTTTT | CASSVGGTGELFF
TRBJ2-1 | TRBV7-8 | . | TRBD2 | TGTGCCAGCACCGTAGCGGGAGGGCCGAGCAATGAGCAGTTCTTC | CASTVAGGPSNEQFF
TRBJ1-1 | TRBV6-5 | . | . | TGTGCCAGCAGTTACTCGAGTCTCTTATTGAACACTGGAGCTTTCTTT | CASSYSSLLLNTGAFF
TRBJ2-5 | TRBV3-1 | few | TRBD2 | TGTGCCAGCAGCCACGCGGGAGTGGGAGAGACCCAGTACTTC | CASSHAGVGETQYF
TRBJ1-4 | TRBV7-2 | few | TRBD1 | TGTGCCAGCAGCCGGGACAGTTTTAATGAAAAACTGTTTTTT | CASSRDSFNEKLFF
TRBJ2-1 | TRBV29-1 | few | . | TGCAGCGTTGACCCCTTGAACAATGAGCAGTTCTTC | CSVDPLNNEQFF
TRBJ2-1 | TRBV20-1 | few | . | TGCAGTGCTTACGCACACTGGGGAGGTATGAATGAGCAGTTCTTC | CSAYAHWGGMNEQFF
TRBJ2-7 | TRBV12-3/TRBV12-4 | few | . | TGTGCCAGCAATCCCGGGACTCTGGATGCCGAGCAGTACTTC | CASNPGTLDAEQYF
TRBJ2-7 | TRBV28 | . | TRBD2 | TGTGCCAGCAGAAACGGGGATTTAGCGGGAGTCTACGAGCAGTACTTC | CASRNGDLAGVYEQYF
TRBJ2-4 | TRBV7-8 | . | . | TGTGCCAGCAGCTTAGGGCTACAGAGAGTTGGGAACATTCAGTACTTC | CASSLGLQRVGNIQYF
TRBJ2-7 | TRBV5-1 | . | TRBD1 | TGCGCCAGCAGCTGGGGACAGGGGTTCTACGAGCAGTACTTC | CASSWGQGFYEQYF